The text below deals with one T cell receptor (beta chain). Original data processing: Nucleated cell number was recorded as an estimate derived from reference gene primer amplification. The table came from immunoSEQ multiplex PCR; TCRdb's copy has only in-frame clones and leaves some out. The DNA was the basis for D and trimming; V, J and clone size are from that table. The data show about 220,000 clones, with roughly four fifths seen just once and 5.2% held by the top ten. The data were taken from a study of blood T cell repertoires in COVID-19. For the study at large: Italy, Spain and the United States were the sources of the convalescent and acute COVID-19 samples. Sample material is recorded as cDNA or gDNA derived from T cells, B-cell-depleted T cells, or PBMCs.

Per the germline V gene, CDR1 is MNHEY and CDR2 is SVGAGI. The CDR3 contains 13 residues. The junction had 0 bases not matched to a gene; V was cut back by 8 bases and J by 1 base. This sequence was found in a woman aged 70-85 years with COVID-19, enrolled during active disease. The sequenced sample was peripheral blood. The V call is TRBV6-5, the J call TRBJ2-2, with TRBD1 matching over 8 bases. The CDR3: CASGTGNTGELFF. The CDR3 nucleotides read TGTGCCAGCGGGACAGGGAACACCGGGGAGCTGTTTTTT.